These 19 T cell receptor beta chains were sequenced from one sample in a study of cytotoxic CD8 clonotypes in ibrutinib-treated CLL. The table came from immunoSEQ multiplex PCR; TCRdb's copy has only in-frame clones and leaves some out. The sample records some 200,000 clones, 55% to 85% being singletons. This specimen was PBMCs, taken after 24 months of ibrutinib treatment. The receptor source for this set is a human donor with chronic lymphocytic leukemia.

The chain couples TRBV4-3 to TRBJ1-2, with TRBD1 identical over 7 bases. In germline, CDR1 is LGHNA, CDR2 YSLEER. The CDR3 spans 16 residues. V was clipped by 1 base and J by 2 bases; unmatched bases: 7. The CDR3 bases are TGCGCCAGCAGCCAAGGAGTTGAGGGGGCAAACTATGGCTACACCTTC. It encodes CASSQGVEGANYGYTF.

CDR3 sequence: CASSPTGSGADTQYF. The CDR3 nucleotides read TGTGCCAGCAGCCCCACCGGTAGCGGGGCGGATACGCAGTATTTT. The chain recombines TRBV9 with TRBJ2-3; 8 bases line up with TRBD2. The ends lost 4 bases at V and 6 bases at J; junction bases unmatched: 10. CDR3 length: 15 amino acids. Germline values: CDR1 SGDLS, CDR2 YYNGEE. The complete variable domain, with remaining parts taken from reference TRBV9 and TRBJ2-3, reads DSGVTQTPKHLITATGQRVTLRCSPRSGDLSVYWYQQSLDQGLQFLIQYYNGEERAKGNILERFSAQQFPDLHSELNLSSLELGDSALYFCASSPTGSGADTQYFGPGTRLTVL.

The chain joins TRBV4-2 to TRBJ2-7; TRBD2 matches at 9 bases. CDR1 LGHNA and CDR2 YNFKEQ come from the germline V gene. The length of the CDR3 is 14 residues. J was trimmed by 2 bases and V by 3 bases; bases with no gene match: 2. The CDR3 DNA follows: TGTGCCAGCAGCCAGACTAGCGGCCCCTACGAGCAGTACTTC. This translates into CASSQTSGPYEQYF.

The V and J genes are TRBV15 and TRBJ2-6; no reliable D call. This CDR3 spans 15 amino acids. CDR1 and CDR2 (germline): LNHNV, YYDKDF (reference sequence). The V end lost 6 bases, the J end lost 4 bases, and 13 bases lay between the germline ends. CDR3 coding DNA: TGTGCCACCAGTAAAAAAGGGCAAGGGGCCAACGTCCTGACTTTC. Amino acids: CATSKKGQGANVLTF.

V is TRBV7-2 and J is TRBJ2-5; 7 nucleotides match TRBD1. Germline V gene data show CDR1 as SGHTA and CDR2 as FQGNSA. The V segment lost 1 base and the J segment 5 bases; nucleotides outside the gene matches: 7. The CDR3 is 15 residues long. The CDR3 nucleotides read TGTGCCAGCAGCTTAGAGAACAGGGGATATGAGACCCAGTACTTC. As protein: CASSLENRGYETQYF.

V is TRBV4-2 and J is TRBJ2-1; 13 positions match TRBD2. Per the germline V gene, CDR1 is LGHNA and CDR2 is YNFKEQ. The CDR3 is 19 amino acids. V trimming: 4 bases; J trimming: 4 bases; junction bases outside the gene matches: 13. The CDR3 DNA is TGTGCCAGCAGCCTGCGCCGCGGGACTAGCGGGATTGGGTACAATGAGCAGTTCTTC. Encoded protein: CASSLRRGTSGIGYNEQFF.

The gene calls are TRBV28 and TRBJ2-1; D perhaps matches TRBD2 (6 bases). Germline V gene sequence: CDR1 MDHEN, CDR2 SYDVKM. The ends were cut back, 5 bases at V and 4 bases at J, with 15 bases in the middle. The CDR3 contains 15 residues. This chain's CDR3 is CASSPTGTLYNEQFF. CDR3 DNA: TGTGCCAGCAGTCCCACCGGGACTTTATACAATGAGCAGTTCTTC. The full variable domain, its missing parts supplied by reference TRBV28 and TRBJ2-1, is DVKVTQSSRYLVKRTGEKVFLECVQDMDHENMFWYRQDPGLGLRLIYFSYDVKMKEKGDIPEGYSVSREKKERFSLILESASTNQTSMYLCASSPTGTLYNEQFFGPGTRLTVL.

This chain connects TRBV15 to TRBJ2-7, with D possibly being TRBD1 or TRBD2 (5 bases each). This CDR3 is built from 16 residues. Germline V gene sequence: CDR1 LNHNV, CDR2 YYDKDF (reference sequence). Trimming stripped 0 bases from V and 4 bases from J, with 16 bases between. The CDR3 sequence is CATSRDLEGTEYEQYF. CDR3 sequence (DNA): TGTGCCACCAGCAGAGATCTAGAAGGGACGGAATACGAGCAGTACTTC.

The chain is built from TRBV5-1 and TRBJ1-5, with TRBD1 as a possible D gene (6 bases). From germline, CDR1 is SGHRS and CDR2 YFSETQ. The CDR3 is 15 residues long. V lost 2 bases, J lost 0 bases, and 9 bases lay in between. The CDR3 nucleotides read TGCGCCAGCAGCTTAGGACAGTTTAGCAATCAGCCCCAGCATTTT. The encoded protein is CASSLGQFSNQPQHF.

This clone was counted between two and nine times. The chain links TRBV20-1 to TRBJ2-3; D gene uncertain. Between the trimmed V and J ends, which lost 5 bases and 10 bases, there was a span of 13 bases. Per the germline V gene, CDR1 is DFQATT and CDR2 is SNEGSKA (reference sequence). This CDR3 is built from 11 residues. DNA for the CDR3: TGCAGTGCTCTGACACCCACAGCGCAGTATTTT. Its protein product is CSALTPTAQYF.

This CDR3 is CASSHGRGTAMNTEAFF. The CDR3 DNA sequence: TGCGCCAGCAGCCACGGGCGGGGAACCGCGATGAACACTGAAGCTTTCTTT. The gene calls are TRBV5-1 and TRBJ1-1; D gene uncertain. The CDR3 runs 17 residues. Germline lookup yields CDR1 SGHRS and CDR2 YFSETQ. Deletions cut 4 bases from V and 0 bases from J, with 19 bases between.

The table lists this clone with a few counts. The V and J genes are TRBV6-5 and TRBJ2-4, with TRBD1 identical over 9 bases. Germline-derived CDR1 and CDR2 are MNHEY and SVGAGI. The V and J ends lost 4 bases and 7 bases, in that order; junction bases with no gene match: 5. This CDR3 has 14 amino acids. The CDR3 loop is CASSLTGGPNIQYF. The CDR3 bases are TGTGCCAGCAGTTTAACAGGGGGCCCGAACATTCAGTACTTC.

V usage is TRBV18 and J usage is TRBJ1-1; D remains unclear. The CDR3 consists of 12 residues. The V end was cut by 3 bases, the J end by 6 bases, with 8 bases between. Germline V gene sequence: CDR1 KGHSH, CDR2 LQKENI. The CDR3 spells CASSPDYPEAFF. The DNA of the CDR3 is TGTGCCAGCTCACCTGATTACCCTGAAGCTTTCTTT.

This clone was seen only once. This chain links TRBV4-2 with TRBJ2-3; tentatively, D is TRBD1 (7 bases). CDR3 size: 17 residues. Germline lookup yields CDR1 LGHNA and CDR2 YNFKEQ. Trimming removed 1 base at V and 6 bases at J, with 20 bases between. As DNA, the CDR3 is TGTGCCAGCAGCCAAGTAGGTTTAGGAGGGGGCGTGGATACGCAGTATTTT. The encoded protein is CASSQVGLGGGVDTQYF.

The V and J genes are TRBV20-1 and TRBJ1-3; unclear D gene. V was cut by 5 bases and J by 5 bases, with 4 bases left in between. Germline CDR1 and CDR2: DFQATT and SNEGSKA (reference sequence). This CDR3 is built from 10 residues. The CDR3 protein is CSALRNTIYF. The CDR3 bases are TGCAGTGCTTTGAGAAACACCATATATTTT.

This chain connects TRBV2 to TRBJ1-2; perhaps TRBD1 as D (6 bases). This CDR3 contains 14 residues. Trimming stripped 6 bases from V and 4 bases from J, with 15 bases between. Germline V gene data show CDR1 as SNHLY and CDR2 as FYNNEI. Here the CDR3 reads CASRPTGIGYGYTF. CDR3 DNA: TGTGCCAGCAGACCTACAGGGATCGGCTATGGCTACACCTTC.

This chain uses TRBV28 with TRBJ1-2, with D perhaps matching TRBD1 (6 bases). Germline CDR1 and CDR2: MDHEN and SYDVKM. The CDR3 is 13 amino acids. V lost 6 bases and J 6 bases, leaving 14 bases between the germline ends. The CDR3 coding sequence is TGTGCCAGCAGACGACAGGTTTTGGATGGCTACACCTTC. The encoded protein is CASRRQVLDGYTF.

The gene calls are TRBV7-9 and TRBJ1-4, with 8 bases matching TRBD1. Germline V gives CDR1 SEHNR, CDR2 FQNEAQ (reference sequence). J lost 8 bases, V lost 5 bases, and 7 bases had no gene match. The CDR3 runs 14 residues. CDR3 in amino acids: CASSLRQGREKLFF. The CDR3 DNA is TGTGCCAGCAGCCTTAGACAGGGGAGGGAAAAACTGTTTTTT.

This chain joins TRBV7-6 and TRBJ2-7, with D possibly called TRBD1 or TRBD2 (5 bases each). Between the trimmed V and J ends, which lost 4 bases and 8 bases, there was a span of 21 bases. CDR3 length: 15 amino acids. Germline V CDR1 and CDR2: SGHVS, FNYEAQ. Here the CDR3 DNA reads TGTGCCAGCAGCTCGACCGGGACCGATAACGGGCAGCAGTACTTC. Translation gives CASSSTGTDNGQQYF.